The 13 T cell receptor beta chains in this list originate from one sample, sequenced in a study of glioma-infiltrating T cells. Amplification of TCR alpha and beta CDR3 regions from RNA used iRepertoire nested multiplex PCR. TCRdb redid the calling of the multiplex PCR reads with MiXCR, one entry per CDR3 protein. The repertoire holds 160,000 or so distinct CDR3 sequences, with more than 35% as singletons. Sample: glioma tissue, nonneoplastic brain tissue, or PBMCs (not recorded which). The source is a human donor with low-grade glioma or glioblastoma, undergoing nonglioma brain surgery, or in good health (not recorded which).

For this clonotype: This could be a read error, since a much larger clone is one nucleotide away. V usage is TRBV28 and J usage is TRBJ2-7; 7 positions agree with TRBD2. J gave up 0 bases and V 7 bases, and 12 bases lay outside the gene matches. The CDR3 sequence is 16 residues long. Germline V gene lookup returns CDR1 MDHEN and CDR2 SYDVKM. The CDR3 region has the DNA TGTGCCAGCAATATTCCTAGCGGATATAGCTCCTACGAGCAGTACTTC. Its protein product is CASNIPSGYSSYEQYF.

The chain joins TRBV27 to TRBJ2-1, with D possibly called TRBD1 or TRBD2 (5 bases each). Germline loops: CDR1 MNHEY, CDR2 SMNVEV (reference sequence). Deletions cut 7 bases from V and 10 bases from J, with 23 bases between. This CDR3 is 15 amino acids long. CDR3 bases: TGTGCCAGCACCCGAGGGACGAATCAACACTACGAGCAGTTCTTC. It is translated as CASTRGTNQHYEQFF.

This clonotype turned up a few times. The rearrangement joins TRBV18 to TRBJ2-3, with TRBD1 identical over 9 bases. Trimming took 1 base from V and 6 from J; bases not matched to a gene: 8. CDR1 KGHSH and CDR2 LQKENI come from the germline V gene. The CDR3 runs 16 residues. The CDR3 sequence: CASSPLQGAQGDTQYF. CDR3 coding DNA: TGTGCCAGCTCACCACTACAGGGGGCCCAAGGGGATACGCAGTATTTT.

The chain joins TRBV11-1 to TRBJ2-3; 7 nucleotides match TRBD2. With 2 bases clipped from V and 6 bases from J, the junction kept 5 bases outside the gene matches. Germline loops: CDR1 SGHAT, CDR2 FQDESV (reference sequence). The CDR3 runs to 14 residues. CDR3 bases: TGTGCCAGCAGCTTATCGCGGGGGAGGGATACGCAGTATTTT. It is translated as CASSLSRGRDTQYF.

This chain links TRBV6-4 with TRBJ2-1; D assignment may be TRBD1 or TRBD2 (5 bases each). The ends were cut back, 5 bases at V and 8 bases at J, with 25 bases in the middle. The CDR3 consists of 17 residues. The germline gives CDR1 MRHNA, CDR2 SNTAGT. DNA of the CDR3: TGTGCCAGCAGTTTGATAGGTTGGGGGAGTGGTATCGATGAGCAGTTCTTC. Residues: CASSLIGWGSGIDEQFF.

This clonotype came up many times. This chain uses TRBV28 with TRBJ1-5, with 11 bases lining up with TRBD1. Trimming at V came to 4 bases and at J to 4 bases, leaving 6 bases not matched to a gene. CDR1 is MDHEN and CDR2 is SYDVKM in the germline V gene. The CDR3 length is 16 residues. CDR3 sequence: CASSSLGTGGNQPQHF. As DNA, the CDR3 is TGTGCCAGCAGTTCCCTCGGGACAGGGGGGAATCAGCCCCAGCATTTT.

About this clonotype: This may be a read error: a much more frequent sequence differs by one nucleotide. In nucleotides, the CDR3 is TGTGCCAGCAGTGGACATGGGGCGGACATTCAGTACTTC. This gives the protein CASSGHGADIQYF. This chain links TRBV25-1 with TRBJ2-4; possibly TRBD1 for D (5 bases). This CDR3 spans 13 amino acids. V lost 4 bases and J 8 bases, leaving 12 bases between the germline ends. From germline, CDR1 is MGHDK and CDR2 SYGVNS.

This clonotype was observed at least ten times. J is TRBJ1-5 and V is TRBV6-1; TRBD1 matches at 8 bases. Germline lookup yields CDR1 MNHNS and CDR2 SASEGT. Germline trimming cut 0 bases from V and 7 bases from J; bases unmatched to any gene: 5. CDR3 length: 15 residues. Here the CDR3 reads CASSEATGGGQPQHF. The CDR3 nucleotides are TGTGCCAGCAGTGAAGCCACAGGGGGAGGACAGCCCCAGCATTTT.

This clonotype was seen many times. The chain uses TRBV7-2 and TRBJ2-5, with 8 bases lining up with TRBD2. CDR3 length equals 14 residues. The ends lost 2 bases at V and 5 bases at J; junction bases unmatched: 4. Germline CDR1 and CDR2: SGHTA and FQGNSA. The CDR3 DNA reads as TGTGCCAGCAGCTTAATTTCGGGGGGGGAGACCCAGTACTTC. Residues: CASSLISGGETQYF.

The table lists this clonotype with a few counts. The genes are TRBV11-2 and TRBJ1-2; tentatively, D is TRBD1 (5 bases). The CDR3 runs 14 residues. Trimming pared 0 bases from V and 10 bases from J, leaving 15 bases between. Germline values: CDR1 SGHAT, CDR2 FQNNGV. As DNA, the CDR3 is TGTGCCAGCAGCTTAGATTCAGGGAACACCTTCTACACCTTC. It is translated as CASSLDSGNTFYTF.

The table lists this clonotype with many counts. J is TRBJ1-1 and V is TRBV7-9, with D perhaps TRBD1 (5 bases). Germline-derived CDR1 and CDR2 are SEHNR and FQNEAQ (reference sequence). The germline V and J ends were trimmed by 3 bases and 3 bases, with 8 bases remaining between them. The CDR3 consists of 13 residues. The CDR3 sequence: CASSFGAYTEAFF. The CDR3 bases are TGTGCCAGCAGCTTCGGGGCCTACACTGAAGCTTTCTTT.

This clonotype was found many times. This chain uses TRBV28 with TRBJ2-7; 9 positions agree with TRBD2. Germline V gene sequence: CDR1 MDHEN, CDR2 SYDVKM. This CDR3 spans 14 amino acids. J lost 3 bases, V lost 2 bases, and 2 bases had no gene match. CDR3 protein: CASSLPAGGYEQYF. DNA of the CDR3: TGTGCCAGCAGTTTACCAGCGGGAGGCTACGAGCAGTACTTC.

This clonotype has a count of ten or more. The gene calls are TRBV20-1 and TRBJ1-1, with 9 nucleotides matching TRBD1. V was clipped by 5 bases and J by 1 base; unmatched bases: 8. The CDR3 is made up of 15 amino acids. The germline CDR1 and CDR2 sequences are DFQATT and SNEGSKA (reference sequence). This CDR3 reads CSAQDRGPSNTEAFF. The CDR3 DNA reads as TGCAGTGCTCAGGACAGGGGCCCCTCGAACACTGAAGCTTTCTTT.